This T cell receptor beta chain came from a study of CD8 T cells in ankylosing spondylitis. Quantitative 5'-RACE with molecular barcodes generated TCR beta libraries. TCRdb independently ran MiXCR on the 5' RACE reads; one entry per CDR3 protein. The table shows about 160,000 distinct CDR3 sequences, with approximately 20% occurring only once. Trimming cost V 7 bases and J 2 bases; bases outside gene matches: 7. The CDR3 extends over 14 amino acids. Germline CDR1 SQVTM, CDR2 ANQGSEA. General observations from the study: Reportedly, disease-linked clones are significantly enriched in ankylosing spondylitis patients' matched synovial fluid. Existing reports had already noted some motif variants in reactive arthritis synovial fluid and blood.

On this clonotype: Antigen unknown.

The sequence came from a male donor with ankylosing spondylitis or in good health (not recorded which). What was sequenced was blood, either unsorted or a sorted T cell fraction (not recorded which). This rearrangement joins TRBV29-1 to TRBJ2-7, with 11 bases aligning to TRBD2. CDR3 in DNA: TGCAGCGCCAAACTAGCGGGAGACCCCTACGAGCAGTACTTC. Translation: CSAKLAGDPYEQYF.